These T cell receptor beta chains were read from a single sample in a study of cytomegalovirus exposure and HLA in healthy donors. Profiling relied on immunoSEQ multiplex PCR, and the TCRdb table lists in-frame clones only, not all of them. The table lists about 200,000 clones, about 80% of them singletons. Sequenced sample: PBMCs. These receptors were obtained from a young woman in good health and CMV-seronegative. Each CDR3 is given with its conserved first and last residue. The D gene is left open where the match is weak. Not every row has a clone size; where given, it reads once, few, many or a size class.

V gene,D gene,J gene,clone size,CDR3 length,CDR3 protein,CDR3 DNA
TRBV5-8,.,TRBJ1-1,.,14,CASTQTGSYTEAFF,TGTGCCAGCACTCAGACAGGCTCATACACTGAAGCTTTCTTT
TRBV18,.,TRBJ2-7,.,11,CASSISYEQYF,TGTGCCAGCTCGATTAGTTACGAGCAGTACTTC
TRBV4-1,.,TRBJ1-2,.,14,CASSQEQINYGYTF,TGCGCCAGCAGCCAAGAACAGATAAACTATGGCTACACCTTC
TRBV19,TRBD1,TRBJ1-5,.,18,CASSLRTGDGFFSQPQHF,TGTGCCAGTAGTCTTCGGACAGGGGATGGTTTCTTCAGTCAGCCCCAGCATTTT
TRBV6-5,TRBD1,TRBJ1-1,.,11,CASRGRGQAFF,TGTGCCAGCAGAGGCAGGGGGCAAGCTTTCTTT
TRBV7-9,TRBD2,TRBJ2-3,.,15,CASGWTSGGPDTQYF,TGTGCCAGCGGCTGGACTAGCGGGGGACCAGATACGCAGTATTTT
TRBV15,.,TRBJ1-2,.,14,CATSRARGELGYTF,TGTGCCACCAGCAGAGCACGGGGGGAACTTGGCTACACCTTC
TRBV27,.,TRBJ2-1,.,16,CASSYGLGSSYNEQFF,TGTGCCAGCAGTTATGGCCTAGGAAGCTCCTACAATGAGCAGTTCTTC
TRBV6-1,.,TRBJ2-1,few,15,CASSETADYYNEQFF,TGTGCCAGCAGTGAAACCGCCGACTACTACAATGAGCAGTTCTTC
TRBV2,.,TRBJ1-1,.,15,CASTVSRAGGTEAFF,TGTGCCAGCACCGTAAGCAGGGCCGGGGGCACTGAAGCTTTCTTT
TRBV9,TRBD1,TRBJ1-6,.,16,CASSVGQGEFQSPLHF,TGTGCCAGCAGCGTAGGACAGGGGGAATTTCAATCACCCCTCCACTTT
TRBV19,TRBD1,TRBJ1-4,few,13,CASMGQGFAKLFF,TGTGCCAGTATGGGACAGGGATTTGCGAAACTGTTTTTT
TRBV4-1,TRBD1,TRBJ2-7,.,16,CASSYRPGTATYEQYF,TGCGCCAGCAGCTACCGGCCCGGGACAGCGACCTACGAGCAGTACTTC
TRBV30,.,TRBJ1-2,.,12,CAWSGSDGGYTF,TGTGCCTGGAGCGGGTCTGACGGCGGGTACACCTTC
TRBV9,.,TRBJ2-7,once,12,CASSVGRYEQYF,TGTGCCAGCAGCGTAGGGAGATACGAGCAGTACTTC
TRBV6-1,TRBD2,TRBJ2-5,.,16,CASSGLAGGYQETQYF,TGTGCCAGCAGTGGATTGGCGGGGGGCTACCAAGAGACCCAGTACTTC
TRBV15,TRBD2,TRBJ2-3,few,16,CATSRGQVAGRDTQYF,TGTGCCACCAGCAGGGGTCAGGTAGCGGGAAGAGATACGCAGTATTTT
TRBV5-6,TRBD2,TRBJ2-7,.,15,CASSTTTSGIYEQYF,TGTGCCAGCTCAACTACGACTAGCGGGATCTACGAGCAGTACTTC